These 6 T cell receptor beta chains were all obtained from the same sample, sequenced in a study of cytotoxic CD8 clonotypes in ibrutinib-treated CLL. TCRdb's copy holds only in-frame clones and misses some; the assay was immunoSEQ multiplex PCR. The data contain about 140,000 clones, about 72% of them seen just once; the ten biggest clones take up around 30%. The material was PBMCs, obtained after 12 months of ibrutinib treatment. Source of these receptors: a human donor with chronic lymphocytic leukemia.

The J gene is TRBJ1-4, the V gene TRBV9, with D hard to call. CDR3 size: 15 residues. Trimming left V 7 bases short and J 3 bases short, with 16 bases between. Germline lookup yields CDR1 SGDLS and CDR2 YYNGEE. Here the CDR3 reads CASGRGGAANEKLFF. The CDR3 DNA reads as TGTGCCAGCGGCCGGGGTGGTGCAGCTAATGAAAAACTGTTTTTT.

V usage is TRBV18 and J usage is TRBJ2-1; TRBD2 matches 14 bases. V was clipped by 4 bases and J by 10 bases; unmatched bases: 9. The germline V gene encodes CDR1 KGHSH and CDR2 LQKENI. CDR3 length: 16 amino acids. The CDR3 coding sequence is TGTGCCAGCTCACGAACCGGGACTAGCGGGGGACGGGAGCAGTTCTTC. This codes for CASSRTGTSGGREQFF.

This clone was counted between two and nine times. This rearrangement joins TRBV7-2 to TRBJ2-5; the D is unclear. Germline CDR1 is SGHTA and CDR2 is FQGNSA. V was cut by 2 bases and J by 5 bases, with 3 bases left in between. The CDR3 length is 11 residues. The CDR3 sequence is CASSLWETQYF. CDR3 sequence (DNA): TGTGCCAGCAGCTTATGGGAGACCCAGTACTTC.

The V and J genes are TRBV27 and TRBJ1-2; D not resolved. The CDR3 extends over 15 amino acids. The germline CDR1 and CDR2 sequences are MNHEY and SMNVEV (reference sequence). V was shortened by 5 bases and J by 4 bases, with 17 bases between the two germline ends. The CDR3 loop reads CASSPNTGPGYGYTF. DNA for the CDR3: TGTGCCAGCAGTCCGAACACTGGGCCGGGCTATGGCTACACCTTC.

The gene calls are TRBV6-1 and TRBJ2-3, with no clear D. The length of the CDR3 is 15 residues. CDR1 is MNHNS and CDR2 is SASEGT in the germline V gene. Between the trimmed V and J ends, which lost 7 bases and 4 bases, there was a span of 18 bases. In DNA form, the CDR3 reads TGTGCCAGCACCGCGGTCCCAACAGTTTCAGATACGCAGTATTTT. Residues: CASTAVPTVSDTQYF.

This clone appeared a few times. The chain uses TRBV30 and TRBJ1-1; the match to TRBD1 covers 9 bases. V lost 3 bases and J lost 4; bases outside the gene matches: 0. The CDR3 sequence is 12 residues long. Looked up from germline, CDR1 is GTSNPN and CDR2 is SVGIG (reference sequence). CDR3 nucleotide sequence: TGTGCCTGGAGGGGACAGGGCACTGAAGCTTTCTTT. This translates into CAWRGQGTEAFF.